A single sample gave rise to the 13 T cell receptor beta chains below, sequenced in a study of shared clonotypes between healthy human individuals. Repertoires were generated with immunoSEQ multiplex PCR, while TCRdb's copy carries only in-frame clones and drops some. The table records about 2.1 million clones, 85% to 95% of them present only once. CD8 cells classed as naive were CD45RO-negative and positively selected for CCR7, excluding terminally differentiated effector memory CD45RA+ cells. The sample comprised naive CD8+ T cells from PBMCs. These receptors all stem from a man younger than 35 in good health. Some clones in this sample may be carry-over from other donors' samples.

J is TRBJ2-7 and V is TRBV5-1, with 9 bases lining up with TRBD1. After removal of 3 bases from V and 2 bases from J, the junction contained 3 bases not matched to a gene. Germline lookup yields CDR1 SGHRS and CDR2 YFSETQ. This CDR3 spans 14 amino acids. The CDR3: CASSWDRATYEQYF. The CDR3 nucleotides are TGCGCCAGCAGCTGGGACAGGGCCACCTACGAGCAGTACTTC.

CDR3 nucleotide sequence: TGTGCCAGCAGTTCTTTAACAGGGGGCGAGACCCAGTACTTC. This sequence encodes CASSSLTGGETQYF. This rearrangement joins TRBV6-5 to TRBJ2-5; the match to TRBD1 covers 9 bases. In germline, CDR1 is MNHEY, CDR2 SVGAGI. The V gene end was trimmed by 4 bases and the J gene end by 5 bases; junction bases not matched to a gene: 5. The CDR3 extends over 14 amino acids.

The sample holds a few counts of this clone. The chain carries TRBV4-1 and TRBJ1-5, with a possible D match to TRBD1 (5 bases). The CDR3 extends over 15 amino acids. The germline V and J ends were trimmed by 0 bases and 6 bases, with 12 bases remaining between them. Germline values: CDR1 MGHRA, CDR2 YSYEKL. The CDR3 nucleotides read TGCGCCAGCAGCCAAGAGTCAGGGTTGGGTCAGCCCCAGCATTTT. This sequence encodes CASSQESGLGQPQHF.

The V gene is TRBV6-5, the J gene TRBJ1-2; D unclear. The germline V and J ends were trimmed by 2 bases and 6 bases, with 16 bases remaining between them. CDR1 MNHEY and CDR2 SVGAGI come from the germline V gene. The CDR3 loop spans 15 amino acids. CDR3 sequence: CASSYRFGLGDGYTF. The CDR3 DNA reads as TGTGCCAGCAGTTACAGGTTCGGCCTAGGAGATGGCTACACCTTC.

V gene TRBV7-2 combines with J gene TRBJ2-2; a possible D gene is TRBD2 (6 bases). Germline V CDR1 and CDR2: SGHTA, FQGNSA. The CDR3 consists of 14 residues. The V end lost 1 base, the J end lost 6 bases, and 9 bases lay between the germline ends. CDR3 sequence (DNA): TGTGCCAGCAGCTTAGATCCGGGGGCCGGGGAGCTGTTTTTT. Translating it yields CASSLDPGAGELFF.

CDR3 nucleotides: TGTGCCAGCAGGGAGGATAAGTCTGGGGCCAACGTCCTGACTTTC. Protein product: CASREDKSGANVLTF. The chain employs TRBV27 and TRBJ2-6; maybe TRBD2 (5 bases). The ends were cut back, 6 bases at V and 1 base at J, with 10 bases in the middle. This CDR3 comprises 15 residues. The germline V gene encodes CDR1 MNHEY and CDR2 SMNVEV (reference sequence).

The chain employs TRBV14 and TRBJ2-1; no clear D gene. V was shortened by 2 bases and J by 0 bases, with 8 bases between the two germline ends. CDR3 length equals 15 residues. Germline CDR1 reads SGHDN; CDR2 reads FVKESK. CDR3 residues: CASSQLLSSYNEQFF. DNA of the CDR3: TGTGCCAGCAGCCAACTACTGAGCTCCTACAATGAGCAGTTCTTC.

This clone showed up just a few times. The rearrangement links TRBV6-6 to TRBJ1-1; the D gene is possibly TRBD1 (6 bases). V lost 11 bases and J 4 bases, leaving 11 bases between the germline ends. Germline CDR1 and CDR2: MNHNY and SVGAGI (reference sequence). There are 11 residues in the CDR3. CDR3 protein: CAAAGVTEAFF. The CDR3 coding sequence is TGTGCCGCTGCAGGGGTCACTGAAGCTTTCTTT.

The rearrangement links TRBV28 to TRBJ2-7; D possibly corresponds to TRBD2 (7 bases). CDR1 and CDR2 from the germline V gene are MDHEN and SYDVKM. V dropped 2 bases and J dropped 5 bases, with 13 bases sitting between them. The CDR3 contains 14 residues. The CDR3 sequence is CASSLPRGRDEQYF. The CDR3 region has the DNA TGTGCCAGCAGTTTACCTAGGGGGAGGGACGAGCAGTACTTC.

This clone was counted a few times. The V gene is TRBV14, the J gene TRBJ1-1; D gene uncertain. The CDR3 runs 13 residues. Germline V gene data show CDR1 as SGHDN and CDR2 as FVKESK. V gave up 2 bases and J gave up 6 bases, with 10 bases separating them. The CDR3 nucleotides read TGTGCCAGCAGCCAATGGAGAGGCGCTGAAGCTTTCTTT. Amino acid sequence: CASSQWRGAEAFF.

Only one count was recorded for this clone. The V call is TRBV7-6, the J call TRBJ2-7, with TRBD1 identical over 7 bases. Germline V gene sequence: CDR1 SGHVS, CDR2 FNYEAQ. The CDR3 extends over 17 amino acids. The V gene end was trimmed by 5 bases and the J gene end by 2 bases; junction bases not matched to a gene: 15. The CDR3 region is CASSPRWGTEAPYEQYF. CDR3 DNA sequence: TGTGCCAGCAGCCCGCGTTGGGGGACAGAAGCGCCCTACGAGCAGTACTTC.

This sequence joins TRBV4-1 and TRBJ1-1; D is perhaps TRBD1 (6 bases). Trimming pared 0 bases from V and 0 bases from J, leaving 23 bases between. This CDR3 is 20 amino acids long. Per germline, CDR1 MGHRA and CDR2 YSYEKL. Here the CDR3 reads CASSQDPGATKLDMNTEAFF. In nucleotides, the CDR3 is TGCGCCAGCAGCCAAGACCCGGGGGCGACCAAATTGGACATGAACACTGAAGCTTTCTTT.

V usage is TRBV27 and J usage is TRBJ2-3, with TRBD1 matching 8 bases. Germline V gives CDR1 MNHEY, CDR2 SMNVEV (reference sequence). CDR3 length: 16 residues. V shed 1 base, J shed 5 bases, and the junction held 8 bases outside the gene matches. This CDR3 is CASSLFVQGAGDTQYF. In DNA, the CDR3 is TGTGCCAGCAGTTTATTTGTCCAGGGGGCTGGAGATACGCAGTATTTT.